This is a list of T cell receptor beta chains from one sample in a study of technical replicates of blood from a few donors. Here immunoSEQ multiplex PCR was the method, and the copy in TCRdb shows in-frame clones only, minus some. The sample includes around 79,000 clones, roughly 94% seen only once; the top ten take 0.39%. Sequenced sample: T cells isolated from PBMCs. These receptors were obtained from a human donor in good health. CDR3s include the opening cysteine and the closing phenylalanine or tryptophan. Fields, in order: CDR3 protein, CDR3 DNA, V gene, J gene, D gene, clone size. D genes are given only for firm matches. Clone sizes are given selectively: once, few, many, or a class where the clone is expanded.

CDR3aa: CASSYSEIGTGRGYTF
CDR3nt: TGTGCCAGCAGTTACTCCGAGATAGGGACAGGGAGAGGCTACACCTTC
v_gene: TRBV6-5
j_gene: TRBJ1-2
d_gene: TRBD1
abundance: NA

CDR3aa: CASSITSGVYEQYF
CDR3nt: TGTGCCAGTAGTATTACTAGCGGGGTTTACGAGCAGTACTTC
v_gene: TRBV19
j_gene: TRBJ2-7
d_gene: TRBD2
abundance: NA

CDR3aa: CAISDLQGETRDTQYF
CDR3nt: TGTGCCATCAGCGACCTTCAGGGGGAGACCAGAGATACGCAGTATTTT
v_gene: TRBV10-3
j_gene: TRBJ2-3
d_gene: TRBD1
abundance: NA

CDR3aa: CASSERIVDRGLVTEAFF
CDR3nt: TGTGCCAGCAGTGAACGGATTGTGGACAGGGGGCTAGTAACTGAAGCTTTCTTT
v_gene: TRBV6-1
j_gene: TRBJ1-1
d_gene: TRBD1
abundance: NA

CDR3aa: CASSRQTGGVTEAFF
CDR3nt: TGTGCCAGTAGTCGACAGACAGGGGGGGTCACTGAAGCTTTCTTT
v_gene: TRBV19
j_gene: TRBJ1-1
d_gene: TRBD1
abundance: NA

CDR3aa: CASEDIYGYTF
CDR3nt: TGTGCCAGCGAGGACATCTATGGCTACACCTTC
v_gene: TRBV2
j_gene: TRBJ1-2
d_gene: NA
abundance: once

CDR3aa: CASSTRVSLNEQFF
CDR3nt: TGTGCCAGTAGTACTCGGGTTAGCTTAAATGAGCAGTTCTTC
v_gene: TRBV19
j_gene: TRBJ2-1
d_gene: NA
abundance: NA

CDR3aa: CASNTGAQDTQYF
CDR3nt: TGTGCCAGCAACACGGGAGCACAAGATACGCAGTATTTT
v_gene: TRBV7-3
j_gene: TRBJ2-3
d_gene: NA
abundance: NA

CDR3aa: CASSLDSPGYTF
CDR3nt: TGTGCCAGCAGCTTAGACAGCCCTGGCTACACCTTC
v_gene: TRBV7-9
j_gene: TRBJ1-2
d_gene: NA
abundance: NA

CDR3aa: CASRQRTGGSSYTF
CDR3nt: TGTGCCAGCAGACAACGGACAGGGGGCAGTAGCTACACCTTC
v_gene: TRBV5-8
j_gene: TRBJ1-2
d_gene: TRBD1
abundance: NA

CDR3aa: CASSQSGGAEAFF
CDR3nt: TGCGCCAGCAGCCAGTCTGGGGGGGCTGAAGCTTTCTTT
v_gene: TRBV5-1
j_gene: TRBJ1-1
d_gene: NA
abundance: NA

CDR3aa: CASTMLASNTGELFF
CDR3nt: TGCGCCAGTACCATGCTGGCTTCGAACACCGGGGAGCTGTTTTTT
v_gene: TRBV5-1
j_gene: TRBJ2-2
d_gene: NA
abundance: NA

CDR3aa: CASSQDTVNTEAFF
CDR3nt: TGCGCCAGCAGCCAAGATACAGTTAACACTGAAGCTTTCTTT
v_gene: TRBV4-3
j_gene: TRBJ1-1
d_gene: NA
abundance: NA

CDR3aa: CASSYAGDTYEQYF
CDR3nt: TGTGCCAGCAGTTACGCGGGAGACACCTACGAGCAGTACTTC
v_gene: TRBV6-5
j_gene: TRBJ2-7
d_gene: TRBD2
abundance: NA

CDR3aa: CASSFGGSNYGYTF
CDR3nt: TGTGCCAGCAGCTTCGGGGGATCTAACTATGGCTACACCTTC
v_gene: TRBV7-6
j_gene: TRBJ1-2
d_gene: NA
abundance: NA

CDR3aa: CASSIGLAASYEQYF
CDR3nt: TGTGCCAGTAGTATAGGACTAGCGGCTTCCTACGAGCAGTACTTC
v_gene: TRBV19
j_gene: TRBJ2-7
d_gene: TRBD2
abundance: NA

CDR3aa: CASSFRDRGSYEQYF
CDR3nt: TGTGCCAGCAGCTTCCGGGACAGGGGCTCCTACGAGCAGTACTTC
v_gene: TRBV7-2
j_gene: TRBJ2-7
d_gene: TRBD1
abundance: NA

CDR3aa: CASSLFIGTDTQYF
CDR3nt: TGTGCCAGCAGTTTATTTATAGGCACAGATACGCAGTATTTT
v_gene: TRBV27
j_gene: TRBJ2-3
d_gene: NA
abundance: NA

CDR3aa: CASSHPLTGQETSSGNTIYF
CDR3nt: TGTGCCAGCAGCCACCCGCTGACAGGACAGGAGACCTCCTCTGGAAACACCATATATTTT
v_gene: TRBV9
j_gene: TRBJ1-3
d_gene: TRBD1
abundance: NA

CDR3aa: CASTGILRTGTWDGNQPQHF
CDR3nt: TGTGCCAGCACCGGTATTCTAAGGACAGGGACGTGGGATGGCAATCAGCCCCAGCATTTT
v_gene: TRBV21-1
j_gene: TRBJ1-5
d_gene: NA
abundance: few

CDR3aa: CASSQTSGTGELFF
CDR3nt: TGTGCCAGTAGTCAGACTAGCGGGACCGGGGAGCTGTTTTTT
v_gene: TRBV19
j_gene: TRBJ2-2
d_gene: TRBD2
abundance: NA

CDR3aa: CSVIGRGGTDTQYF
CDR3nt: TGCAGCGTTATCGGACGGGGGGGCACAGATACGCAGTATTTT
v_gene: TRBV29-1
j_gene: TRBJ2-3
d_gene: TRBD2
abundance: NA

CDR3aa: CASSLDRKHGYTF
CDR3nt: TGTGCCAGCAGCTTGGACAGAAAGCATGGCTACACCTTC
v_gene: TRBV7-2
j_gene: TRBJ1-2
d_gene: NA
abundance: NA

CDR3aa: CASRETSGIIEQFF
CDR3nt: TGTGCCAGTAGGGAAACTAGCGGGATTATTGAGCAGTTCTTC
v_gene: TRBV19
j_gene: TRBJ2-1
d_gene: TRBD2
abundance: NA

CDR3aa: CASLGHFYNEQFF
CDR3nt: TGTGCCAGCTTGGGGCATTTCTACAATGAGCAGTTCTTC
v_gene: TRBV2
j_gene: TRBJ2-1
d_gene: NA
abundance: NA

CDR3aa: CASSPTGGYTIYF
CDR3nt: TGTGCCAGCAGCCCGACAGGAGGCTACACCATATATTTT
v_gene: TRBV4-2
j_gene: TRBJ1-3
d_gene: NA
abundance: NA

CDR3aa: CASSDHHSGNEQFF
CDR3nt: TGTGCCAGCAGCGATCACCATTCGGGCAATGAGCAGTTCTTC
v_gene: TRBV6-4
j_gene: TRBJ2-1
d_gene: NA
abundance: NA